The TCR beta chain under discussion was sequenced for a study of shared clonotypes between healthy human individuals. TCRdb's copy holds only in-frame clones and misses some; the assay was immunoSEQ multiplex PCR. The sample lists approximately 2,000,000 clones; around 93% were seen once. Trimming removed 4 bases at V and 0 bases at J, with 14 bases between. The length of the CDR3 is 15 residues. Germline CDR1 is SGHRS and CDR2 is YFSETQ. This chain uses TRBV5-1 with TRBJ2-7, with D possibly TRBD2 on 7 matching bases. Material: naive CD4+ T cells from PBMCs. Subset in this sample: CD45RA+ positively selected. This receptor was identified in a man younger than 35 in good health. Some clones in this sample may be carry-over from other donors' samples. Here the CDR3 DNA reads TGCGCCAGCAGCCTGGGGGGGCCCCGCTCCTACGAGCAGTACTTC. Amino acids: CASSLGGPRSYEQYF.